The clone carrying this T cell receptor (beta chain) was seen many times. Amplification from RNA transcripts yielded the TCR beta CDR3 regions. Amplification began with first-round RT-PCR using HTBI primers, then second-round multiplex PCR was performed. Using its own MiXCR run on the multiplex PCR reads, TCRdb lists one record per CDR3 protein. The data hold under 350,000 distinct CDR3 sequences, with about 17% observed a single time. The data derive from a study of Graves' ophthalmopathy and Graves' hyperthyroidism. The CDR3 sequence is 20 residues long. Germline V gene data show CDR1 as SGHAT and CDR2 as FQDESV (reference sequence). The V gene lost 0 bases and the J gene lost 0 bases, with 18 bases spanning the gap.

Sequenced material: peripheral blood. The chain links TRBV11-1 to TRBJ2-6; D is possibly TRBD2 (6 bases). This receptor was identified in an adult man with Graves' ophthalmopathy. The CDR3 reads CASSLAGGWQAPSGANVLTF. The CDR3 nucleotides read TGTGCCAGCAGCTTAGCGGGAGGTTGGCAGGCCCCCTCTGGGGCCAACGTCCTGACTTTC.